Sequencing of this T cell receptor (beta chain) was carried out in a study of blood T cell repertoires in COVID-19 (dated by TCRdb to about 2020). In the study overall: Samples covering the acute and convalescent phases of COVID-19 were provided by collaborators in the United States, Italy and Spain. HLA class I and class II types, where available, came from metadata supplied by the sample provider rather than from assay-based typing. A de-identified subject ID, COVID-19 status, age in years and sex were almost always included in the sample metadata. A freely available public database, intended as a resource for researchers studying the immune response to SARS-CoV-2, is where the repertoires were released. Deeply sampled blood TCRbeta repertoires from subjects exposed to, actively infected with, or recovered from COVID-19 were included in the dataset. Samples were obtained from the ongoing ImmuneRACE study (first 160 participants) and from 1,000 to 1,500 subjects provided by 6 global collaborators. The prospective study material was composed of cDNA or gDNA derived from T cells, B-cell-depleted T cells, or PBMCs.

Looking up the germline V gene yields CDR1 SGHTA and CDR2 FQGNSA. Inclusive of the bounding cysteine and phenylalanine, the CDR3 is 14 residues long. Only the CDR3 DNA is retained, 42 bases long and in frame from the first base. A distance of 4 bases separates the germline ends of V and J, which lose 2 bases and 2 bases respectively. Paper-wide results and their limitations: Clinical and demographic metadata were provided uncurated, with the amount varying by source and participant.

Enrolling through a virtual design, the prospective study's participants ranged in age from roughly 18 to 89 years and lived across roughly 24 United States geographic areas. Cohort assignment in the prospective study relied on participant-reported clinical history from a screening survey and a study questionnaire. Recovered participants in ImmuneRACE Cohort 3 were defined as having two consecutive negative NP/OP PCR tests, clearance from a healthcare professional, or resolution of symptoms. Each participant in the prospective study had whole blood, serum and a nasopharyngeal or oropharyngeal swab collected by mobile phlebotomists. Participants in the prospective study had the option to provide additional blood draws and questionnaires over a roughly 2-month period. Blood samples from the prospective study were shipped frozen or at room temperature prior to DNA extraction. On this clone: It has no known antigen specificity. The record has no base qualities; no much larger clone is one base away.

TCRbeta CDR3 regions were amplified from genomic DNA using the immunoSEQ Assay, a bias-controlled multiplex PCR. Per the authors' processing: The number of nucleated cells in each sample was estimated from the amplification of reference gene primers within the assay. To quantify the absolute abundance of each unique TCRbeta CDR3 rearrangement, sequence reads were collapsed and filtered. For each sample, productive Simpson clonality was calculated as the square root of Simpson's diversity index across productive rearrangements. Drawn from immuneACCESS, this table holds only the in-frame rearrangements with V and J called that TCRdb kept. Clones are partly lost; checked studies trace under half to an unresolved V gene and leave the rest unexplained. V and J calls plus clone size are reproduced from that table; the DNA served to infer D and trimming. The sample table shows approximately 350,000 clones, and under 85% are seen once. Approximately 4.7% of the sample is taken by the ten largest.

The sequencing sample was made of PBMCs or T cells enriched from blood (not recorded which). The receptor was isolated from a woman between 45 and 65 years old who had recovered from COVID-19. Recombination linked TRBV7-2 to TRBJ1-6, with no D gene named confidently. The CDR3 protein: CASSLTAYNSPLHF. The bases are TGTGCCAGCAGCTTAACAGCCTATAATTCACCCCTCCACTTT.